Sequencing of this T cell receptor (beta chain) was carried out in a study of beta chain features in type 1 diabetes. Study background: Over all samples combined, 90 million to 140 million sorted cells were examined. Findings and limits, study-wide: Cells with high TCR expression could be over-represented by cDNA sequencing. Among type 1 diabetes patients, VDJ junctions had fewer insertions and more deletions.

Expressed TCRB transcripts were sequenced because the isolated RNA had all been reverse transcribed beforehand. The table came from immunoSEQ multiplex PCR; TCRdb's copy has only in-frame clones and leaves some out. There are some 400,000 clones in the sample; over 13% occur only once, and 0.019% lies in the top ten. Sorting produced populations that all topped 95% purity. A note on this clone: Its specificity is not known.

CDR1 MDHEN and CDR2 SYDVKM come from the germline V gene. V gave up 5 bases and J gave up 8 bases, with 9 bases separating them. This CDR3 region has 11 residues. The chain is built from TRBV28 and TRBJ1-2; D is ambiguous. The material sequenced was naive CD4+ T cells from blood. The source of this sequence is a woman between 18 and 29 years old in good health. The CDR3 region is CASSTLGGYTF. In nucleotides, the CDR3 is TGTGCCAGCAGTACCCTAGGAGGCTACACCTTC.